The next 28 T cell receptor beta chains were all read from a single sample in a study of early T cells in non-severe SARS-CoV-2 infection (dated by TCRdb to the early 2020s). Library preparation employed 5' RACE. The reads were generated on a NextSeq 500. The raw public reads went through TCRdb reprocessing: fastp at Q25, MiXCR clone calling, in-frame beta chains kept. Each entry is one CDR3 protein sequence, shown with its most common DNA and genes. The sample contains around 33,000 distinct CDR3 sequences, 5% to 7% of them found a single time. The ten biggest clones cover 7.5% to 8% of the sample. The material sequenced was whole blood. These receptors all come from an adult who was a healthcare worker with PCR-confirmed SARS-CoV-2 infection or an uninfected control (not recorded which).

This clonotype was found many times. The chain combines TRBV7-9 with TRBJ2-1; 8 bases match TRBD2. V dropped 5 bases and J dropped 2; count of bases not matched to a gene: 2. CDR1 is SEHNR, CDR2 FQNEAQ, per germline (reference sequence). This CDR3 comprises 14 residues. Here the CDR3 DNA reads TGTGCCAGCAGCCCACTAGCGGCCTACAATGAGCAGTTCTTC. It yields the protein CASSPLAAYNEQFF.

The table lists this clonotype with a few counts. The chain recombines TRBV5-1 with TRBJ2-3; D call uncertain. Germline V gene sequence: CDR1 SGHRS, CDR2 YFSETQ. Trimming pared 1 base from V and 3 bases from J, leaving 3 bases between. The CDR3 consists of 12 residues. CDR3 loop: CASSLSTDTQYF. CDR3 DNA: TGCGCCAGCAGCTTGAGTACAGATACGCAGTATTTT.

This clonotype was seen repeatedly, ten times or more. The CDR3 DNA follows: TGTGCCAGCAGTGATCACAATGAGCAGTTCTTC. Residues: CASSDHNEQFF. The gene calls are TRBV2 and TRBJ2-1, with D hard to call. Germline V gives CDR1 SNHLY, CDR2 FYNNEI. Trimming removed 3 bases from V and 5 bases from J, with 2 bases in between. The CDR3 sequence is 11 residues long.

There are a few counts of this clonotype. The chain links TRBV12-3 or TRBV12-4 to TRBJ2-3; the D is unclear. The CDR3 loop spans 13 amino acids. V lost 6 bases and J lost 5, with 12 bases in between. The CDR3 is CASRENLRDTQYF. The CDR3 DNA is TGTGCCAGCAGAGAAAATCTACGAGATACGCAGTATTTT.

This clonotype appeared many times. The rearrangement uses TRBV4-1 and TRBJ2-1; 9 bases fit TRBD2. Germline lookup yields CDR1 MGHRA and CDR2 YSYEKL. The CDR3 is 15 amino acids. The ends lost 3 bases at V and 8 bases at J; junction bases unmatched: 8. The CDR3 DNA is TGCGCCAGCAGCCAGGGGCTAGCGGGGATATATGAGCAGTTCTTC. Its protein is CASSQGLAGIYEQFF.

The table lists this clonotype with a few counts. Given a much more abundant clone one base away, this may be a read error. CDR3 DNA sequence: TGTACCAGCAGGGCCCCCGGGCGGGGGCCGACAGATACGCAGTATTTT. It codes for CTSRAPGRGPTDTQYF. V gene TRBV11-2 combines with J gene TRBJ2-3; tentatively, D is TRBD2 (7 bases). Per germline, CDR1 SGHAT and CDR2 FQNNGV. The CDR3 is made up of 16 amino acids.

As for this clonotype: One base away lies a much larger clone, so this may be a sequencing read error. The chain couples TRBV7-9 to TRBJ2-5; unclear D gene. The length of the CDR3 is 15 residues. V lost 5 bases and J lost 4, with 17 bases in between. CDR1 and CDR2 (germline): SEHNR, FQNEAQ (reference sequence). The CDR3 bases are TGTGCCAGCAGCCGCAGGACCCGGCTCGGAGAGACCCAGTACTTC. Amino acids: CASSRRTRLGETQYF.

The rearrangement joins TRBV10-3 to TRBJ1-3; D possibly corresponds to TRBD1 (5 bases). The CDR3 sequence is 16 residues long. The germline gives CDR1 ENHRY, CDR2 SYGVKD. With 6 bases removed from V and 0 bases from J, the gap between germline ends came to 15 bases. CDR3 region: CAIRAGTAPSGNTIYF. As DNA, the CDR3 is TGTGCCATCAGAGCCGGGACTGCACCCTCTGGAAACACCATATATTTT.

This clonotype came up many times. This chain connects TRBV27 to TRBJ2-7; a possible D gene is TRBD2 (5 bases). This CDR3 comprises 13 residues. CDR1 MNHEY and CDR2 SMNVEV come from the germline V gene (reference sequence). With 4 bases removed from V and 2 bases from J, the gap between germline ends came to 9 bases. CDR3 in amino acids: CASSWRLTYEQYF. The CDR3 bases are TGTGCCAGCAGTTGGAGGTTAACCTACGAGCAGTACTTC.

This clonotype was picked up many times. The chain joins TRBV4-3 to TRBJ2-3; D might be TRBD2 (5 bases). Trimming stripped 0 bases from V and 4 bases from J, with 17 bases between. Per germline, CDR1 LGHNA and CDR2 YSLEER. This CDR3 is built from 17 residues. CDR3 DNA sequence: TGCGCCAGCAGCCAAGATTGGGAGCTGGCTGCTCCAGATACGCAGTATTTT. Translated, it gives CASSQDWELAAPDTQYF.

This clonotype was detected ten times or more. The V gene is TRBV4-3, the J gene TRBJ2-2; D uncertain. Trimming pared 3 bases from V and 6 bases from J, leaving 17 bases between. This CDR3 is built from 16 residues. CDR1 is LGHNA, CDR2 YSLEER, per germline. The CDR3: CASSQDPTPRPGELFF. In DNA, the CDR3 is TGCGCCAGCAGCCAGGATCCGACGCCGCGGCCCGGGGAGCTGTTTTTT.

This clonotype has a count of ten or more. Given a much more abundant clone one base away, this may be a read error. V usage is TRBV20-1 and J usage is TRBJ2-1; D call uncertain. Trimming cost V 6 bases and J 5 bases, with 11 bases left between them. Germline CDR1 is DFQATT and CDR2 is SNEGSKA (reference sequence). This CDR3 has 12 amino acids. The CDR3 loop reads CSAPVWDNEQFF. In DNA form, the CDR3 reads TGCAGTGCGCCAGTTTGGGACAATGAGCAGTTCTTC.

This clonotype turned up a few times. The chain couples TRBV30 to TRBJ2-7; the match to TRBD1 covers 8 bases. Germline lookup yields CDR1 GTSNPN and CDR2 SVGIG (reference sequence). The J segment lost 0 bases and the V segment lost 7 bases, leaving 5 bases of the junction unmatched. CDR3 length: 13 amino acids. The CDR3 bases are TGTGCCTCGATCGGACAGGGCTCCTACGAGCAGTACTTC. It codes for CASIGQGSYEQYF. The variable domain in full, with the rest retrieved from reference TRBV30 and TRBJ2-7, is SQTIHQWPATLVQPVGSPLSLECTVEGTSNPNLYWYRQAAGRGLQLLFYSVGIGQISSEVPQNLSASRPQDRQFILSSKKLLLSDSGFYLCASIGQGSYEQYFGPGTRLTVT.

This clonotype came up a few times. V gene TRBV7-2 combines with J gene TRBJ2-4, with TRBD2 matching over 13 bases. Germline-derived CDR1 and CDR2 are SGHTA and FQGNSA. There are 16 residues in the CDR3. With V trimmed by 6 bases and J by 9 bases, 11 bases remained unmatched. The chain's CDR3 is CASSLGLAGSLGIQYF. The CDR3 bases are TGTGCCAGCAGTCTGGGACTAGCGGGGTCACTCGGCATTCAGTACTTC.

In this sample, this clonotype turned up many times. The chain has TRBV5-3 and TRBJ1-1; TRBD1 might be the D (5 bases). TRBV5-3 is marked as an open reading frame, function uncertain. The CDR3 is 13 residues long. Deletions cut 4 bases from V and 6 bases from J, with 13 bases between. This chain's CDR3 is CARSPGTVAEAFF. The CDR3 DNA reads as TGTGCCAGAAGCCCCGGGACGGTGGCTGAAGCTTTCTTT.

For this clonotype: Being one base from a much bigger clone, this may be a read error. This likely comes from a read error, as the CDR3 has no conserved phenylalanine or tryptophan at its end. The V gene is TRBV7-2, the J gene TRBJ2-1; the D call may be TRBD1 or TRBD2 (6 bases each). The V end lost 4 bases, the J end lost 11 bases, and 24 bases lay between the germline ends. Per the germline V gene, CDR1 is SGHTA and CDR2 is FQGNSA. The CDR3 has 16 amino acids. The CDR3 is CASSSDLVQGLEQQFL. CDR3 coding DNA: TGTGCCAGCAGCTCCGACTTAGTACAGGGACTGGAGCAGCAGTTCTTA.

The table lists this clonotype with many counts. The chain recombines TRBV28 with TRBJ2-7; unclear D gene. V was clipped by 4 bases and J by 0 bases, with 4 bases between them. The CDR3 extends over 12 amino acids. Germline loops: CDR1 MDHEN, CDR2 SYDVKM. CDR3 protein: CASSYGSYEQYF. In DNA form, the CDR3 reads TGTGCCAGCAGTTACGGCTCCTACGAGCAGTACTTC.

This clonotype was seen many times. The chain couples TRBV20-1 to TRBJ1-4; unclear D gene. Germline V gene data show CDR1 as DFQATT and CDR2 as SNEGSKA (reference sequence). The CDR3 consists of 14 residues. V lost 6 bases, J lost 8 bases, and 19 bases lay in between. CDR3 DNA sequence: TGCAGTGCGGAAGAGGGCGGGGAGGAAGAAAAACTGTTTTTT. Translation gives CSAEEGGEEEKLFF.

The chain recombines TRBV7-9 with TRBJ2-7, with 10 bases aligning to TRBD1. The CDR3 is 14 residues long. With V trimmed by 4 bases and J by 6 bases, 6 bases remained unmatched. Germline CDR1 is SEHNR and CDR2 is FQNEAQ (reference sequence). The CDR3 is CASSSPGQGSEQYF. The CDR3 region has the DNA TGTGCCAGCAGCTCCCCGGGACAGGGGAGCGAGCAGTACTTC.

The V and J genes are TRBV6-1 and TRBJ2-5, with D uncertain. Trimming stripped 2 bases from V and 7 bases from J, with 20 bases between. This CDR3 contains 16 residues. Per germline, CDR1 MNHNS and CDR2 SASEGT. CDR3 residues: CASSEILETPLGTQYF. CDR3 DNA sequence: TGTGCCAGCAGTGAAATCCTTGAGACACCCTTGGGGACCCAGTACTTC.

This clonotype was seen ten or more times. This chain connects TRBV12-3 or TRBV12-4 to TRBJ1-3; TRBD1 might be the D (5 bases). The CDR3 consists of 14 residues. With 7 bases removed from V and 1 base from J, the gap between germline ends came to 11 bases. The CDR3 nucleotides are TGTGCCAGCAACCGGGGCTCGTCTGGAAACACCATATATTTT. This gives the protein CASNRGSSGNTIYF.

CDR3 sequence reads: CASSSGPYEQYF. The CDR3 DNA follows: TGTGCCAGCAGCTCCGGACCCTACGAGCAGTACTTC. This chain joins TRBV7-2 and TRBJ2-7; D ambiguous. The germline V and J ends were trimmed by 4 bases and 2 bases, with 6 bases remaining between them. Germline V CDR1 and CDR2: SGHTA, FQGNSA. The CDR3 contains 12 residues.

This clonotype was counted ten times or more. This chain connects TRBV20-1 to TRBJ2-3, with a weak D call TRBD2 (6 bases). This CDR3 has 15 residues. V lost 5 bases, J lost 0 bases, and 15 bases lay in between. Germline V gene sequence: CDR1 DFQATT, CDR2 SNEGSKA (reference sequence). CDR3 DNA sequence: TGCAGTGCTCCACCCGGAAGCGGGAGCACAGATACGCAGTATTTT. The encoded protein is CSAPPGSGSTDTQYF.

This clonotype was seen at least ten times. The gene calls are TRBV12-3 or TRBV12-4 and TRBJ1-2, with D possibly matching TRBD1 (5 bases). The CDR3 has 12 amino acids. With 10 bases removed from V and 1 base from J, the gap between germline ends came to 10 bases. In DNA, the CDR3 is TGTGCCACCACAGGCCTTAACTATGGCTACACCTTC. Protein: CATTGLNYGYTF.

This clonotype was counted many times. The chain carries TRBV5-1 and TRBJ2-5, with 9 positions matching TRBD2. The CDR3 has 15 residues. Germline-derived CDR1 and CDR2 are SGHRS and YFSETQ. The J segment lost 2 bases and the V segment lost 1 base, leaving 3 bases of the junction unmatched. CDR3 nucleotide sequence: TGCGCCAGCAGCTTGTCTAGCGGGGTTCAAGAGACCCAGTACTTC. Translating it yields CASSLSSGVQETQYF.

This rearrangement joins TRBV7-8 to TRBJ2-3; 8 bases fit TRBD2. The ends lost 3 bases at V and 4 bases at J; junction bases unmatched: 9. The germline gives CDR1 SGHVS, CDR2 FQNEAQ. CDR3 length equals 16 residues. The CDR3 sequence is CASSLMSGGASDTQYF. CDR3 sequence (DNA): TGTGCCAGCAGCTTGATGTCGGGGGGGGCGTCAGATACGCAGTATTTT.

Ten or more counts support this clonotype. In DNA form, the CDR3 reads TGTGCCAGCAGCACTCCCGGGACTAATTCAGATACGCAGTATTTT. Translation: CASSTPGTNSDTQYF. The J gene is TRBJ2-3, the V gene TRBV5-5, with 7 bases that match TRBD2. Losses at the gene ends were 4 bases for V and 4 bases for J; bases not matched to a gene: 9. Germline assignment: CDR1 SGHKS and CDR2 YYEKEE (reference sequence). The length of the CDR3 is 15 residues.

There are many counts of this clonotype. The gene calls are TRBV4-3 and TRBJ1-4; 9 bases agree with TRBD1. The CDR3 extends over 19 amino acids. V shed 3 bases and J 3 bases; nucleotides not matched to a gene: 14. Looked up from germline, CDR1 is LGHNA and CDR2 is YSLEER. CDR3 in DNA: TGCGCCAGCAGCCAGGCCGGGACAGGGAGGATGTATGCTAATGAAAAACTGTTTTTT. Amino acids: CASSQAGTGRMYANEKLFF.